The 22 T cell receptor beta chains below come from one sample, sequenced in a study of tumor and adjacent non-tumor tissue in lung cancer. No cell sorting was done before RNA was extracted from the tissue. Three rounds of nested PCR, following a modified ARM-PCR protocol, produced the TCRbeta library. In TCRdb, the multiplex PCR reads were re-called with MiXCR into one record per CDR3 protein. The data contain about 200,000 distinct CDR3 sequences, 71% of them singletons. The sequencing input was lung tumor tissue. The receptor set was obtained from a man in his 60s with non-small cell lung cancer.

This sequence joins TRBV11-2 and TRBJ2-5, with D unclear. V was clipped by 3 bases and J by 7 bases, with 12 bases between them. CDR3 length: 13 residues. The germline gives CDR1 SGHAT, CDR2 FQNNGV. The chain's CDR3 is CASSFGIIGTQYF. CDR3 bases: TGTGCCAGCAGCTTCGGTATAATAGGGACCCAGTACTTC.

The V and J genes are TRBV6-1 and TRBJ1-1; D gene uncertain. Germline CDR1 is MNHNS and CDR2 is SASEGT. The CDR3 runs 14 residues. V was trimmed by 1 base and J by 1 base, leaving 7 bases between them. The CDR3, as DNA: TGTGCCAGCAGTGAAGGGCCGAGGAACACTGAAGCTTTCTTT. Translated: CASSEGPRNTEAFF.

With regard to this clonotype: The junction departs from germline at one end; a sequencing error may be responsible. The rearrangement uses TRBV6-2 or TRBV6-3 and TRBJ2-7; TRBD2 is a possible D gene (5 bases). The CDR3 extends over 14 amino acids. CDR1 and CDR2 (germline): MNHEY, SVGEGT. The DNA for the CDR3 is TGTGTCAGCAGTTACTTTAGCGACTCCTACGAGCAGTACTTC. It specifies CVSSYFSDSYEQYF.

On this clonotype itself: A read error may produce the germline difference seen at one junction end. CDR3 DNA sequence: TGCAGTGTTTCTTATGTCACTTTCAGGGATGAGCGGTTCTTC. It specifies CSVSYVTFRDERFF. V gene TRBV29-1 combines with J gene TRBJ2-1; D may be TRBD1 (5 bases). The germline CDR1 and CDR2 sequences are SQVTM and ANQGSEA. This CDR3 region has 14 residues.

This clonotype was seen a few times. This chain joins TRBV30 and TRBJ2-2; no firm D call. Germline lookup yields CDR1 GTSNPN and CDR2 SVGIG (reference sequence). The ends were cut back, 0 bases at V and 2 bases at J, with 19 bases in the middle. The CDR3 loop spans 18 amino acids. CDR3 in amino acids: CAWSVRFRRGLNTGELFF. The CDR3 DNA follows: TGTGCCTGGAGTGTAAGGTTTCGACGTGGCCTAAACACCGGGGAGCTGTTTTTT.

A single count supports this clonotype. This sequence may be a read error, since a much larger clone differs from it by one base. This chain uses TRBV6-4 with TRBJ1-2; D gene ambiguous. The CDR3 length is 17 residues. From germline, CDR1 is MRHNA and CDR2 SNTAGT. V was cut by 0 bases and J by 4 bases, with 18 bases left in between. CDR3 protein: CASSDSSVKGGRYGYTF. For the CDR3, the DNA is TGTGCCAGCAGTGACTCGAGTGTGAAGGGAGGGCGCTATGGCTACACCTTC.

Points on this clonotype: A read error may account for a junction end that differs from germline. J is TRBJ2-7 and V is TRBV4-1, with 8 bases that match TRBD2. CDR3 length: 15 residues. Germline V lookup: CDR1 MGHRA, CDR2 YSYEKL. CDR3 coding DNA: TGCGCCAGCAGTATATCACTAGCGGAGTCCTACGAGCACTACTTC. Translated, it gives CASSISLAESYEHYF.

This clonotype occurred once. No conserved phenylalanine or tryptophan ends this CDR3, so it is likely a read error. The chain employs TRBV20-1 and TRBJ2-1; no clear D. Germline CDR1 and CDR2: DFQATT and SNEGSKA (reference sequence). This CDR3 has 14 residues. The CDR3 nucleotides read TGCAGTGCAAAGAAGGTGTCGGGCTACGATGAGCAGTTCGTC. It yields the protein CSAKKVSGYDEQFV.

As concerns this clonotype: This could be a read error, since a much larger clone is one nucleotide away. DNA for the CDR3: TGTGCCAGCAGTTACTCGAGACAGCGCCAAGACGATGAGCAGTTCTTC. Amino acids: CASSYSRQRQDDEQFF. V is TRBV6-2 or TRBV6-3 and J is TRBJ2-1, with D possibly being TRBD1 (5 bases). With 0 bases removed from V and 8 bases from J, the gap between germline ends came to 17 bases. CDR1 is MNHEY, CDR2 SVGEGT, per germline. The CDR3 has 16 residues.

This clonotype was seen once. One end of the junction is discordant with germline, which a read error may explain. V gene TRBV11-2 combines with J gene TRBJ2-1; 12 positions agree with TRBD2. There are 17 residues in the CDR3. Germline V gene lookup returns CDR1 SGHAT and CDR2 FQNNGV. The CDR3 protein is CASSLSPPTSGGGGQIF. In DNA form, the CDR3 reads TGTGCCAGCAGCTTAAGTCCCCCGACTAGCGGGGGAGGGGGGCAGATCTTC.

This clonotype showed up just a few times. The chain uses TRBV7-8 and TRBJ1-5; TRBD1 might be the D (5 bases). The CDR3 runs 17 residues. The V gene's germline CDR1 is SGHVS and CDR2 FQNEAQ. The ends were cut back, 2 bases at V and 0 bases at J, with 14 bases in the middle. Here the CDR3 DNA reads TGTGCCAGCAGCTTACTTCCGGGGGTAGATAGCAATCAGCCCCAGCATTTT. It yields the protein CASSLLPGVDSNQPQHF.

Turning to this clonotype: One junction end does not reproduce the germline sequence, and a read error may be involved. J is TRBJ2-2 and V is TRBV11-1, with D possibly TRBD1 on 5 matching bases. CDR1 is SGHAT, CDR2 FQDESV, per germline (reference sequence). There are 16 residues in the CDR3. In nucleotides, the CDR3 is TGTGTCAGCAGCATATACCAGGGCTCCTACACCGGGGAGCTGTTTTTT. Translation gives CVSSIYQGSYTGELFF.

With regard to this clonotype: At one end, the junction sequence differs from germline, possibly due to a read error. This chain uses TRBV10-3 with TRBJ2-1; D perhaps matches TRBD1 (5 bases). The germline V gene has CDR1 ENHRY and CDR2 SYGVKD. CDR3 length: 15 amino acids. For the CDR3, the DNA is TGTGCCATCAGTGAGTCACTACAGATGGACAATGAGCAGCTCTTC. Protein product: CAISESLQMDNEQLF.

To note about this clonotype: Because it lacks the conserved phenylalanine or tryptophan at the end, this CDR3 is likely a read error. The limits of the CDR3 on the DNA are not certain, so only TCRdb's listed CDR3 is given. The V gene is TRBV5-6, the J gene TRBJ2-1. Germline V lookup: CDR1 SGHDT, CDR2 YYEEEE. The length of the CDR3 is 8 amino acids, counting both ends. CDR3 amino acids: CASNLIQY.

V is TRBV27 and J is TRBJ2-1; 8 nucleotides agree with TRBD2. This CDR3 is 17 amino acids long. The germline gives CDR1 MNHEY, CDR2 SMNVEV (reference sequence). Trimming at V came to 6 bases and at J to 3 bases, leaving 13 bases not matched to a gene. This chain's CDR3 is CASRGGYGLADYNEQFF. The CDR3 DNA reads TGTGCCAGCAGGGGGGGGTACGGACTAGCTGACTACAATGAGCAGTTCTTC.

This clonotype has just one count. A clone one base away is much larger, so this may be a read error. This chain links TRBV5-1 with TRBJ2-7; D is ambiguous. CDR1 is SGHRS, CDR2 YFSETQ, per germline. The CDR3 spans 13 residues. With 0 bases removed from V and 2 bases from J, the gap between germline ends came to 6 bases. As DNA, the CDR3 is TGCGCCAGCAGCTTGGCGGCTACCTACGAGCAGTACTTC. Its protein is CASSLAATYEQYF.

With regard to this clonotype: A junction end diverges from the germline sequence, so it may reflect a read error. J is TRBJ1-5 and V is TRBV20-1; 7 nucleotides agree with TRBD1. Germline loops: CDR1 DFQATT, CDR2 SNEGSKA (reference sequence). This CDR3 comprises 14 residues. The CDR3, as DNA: TGTAGTGGACTAGAGGGCCCAGGGGGTCAGCGCCAGCATTTT. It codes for CSGLEGPGGQRQHF.

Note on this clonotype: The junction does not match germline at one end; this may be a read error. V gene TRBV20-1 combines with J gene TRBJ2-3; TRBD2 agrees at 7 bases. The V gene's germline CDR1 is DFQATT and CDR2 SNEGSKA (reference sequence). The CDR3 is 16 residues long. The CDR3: CSARDIRLTSIDRQYF. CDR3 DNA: TGCAGTGCTAGAGATATTCGGCTGACTAGCATAGATAGGCAGTATTTT.

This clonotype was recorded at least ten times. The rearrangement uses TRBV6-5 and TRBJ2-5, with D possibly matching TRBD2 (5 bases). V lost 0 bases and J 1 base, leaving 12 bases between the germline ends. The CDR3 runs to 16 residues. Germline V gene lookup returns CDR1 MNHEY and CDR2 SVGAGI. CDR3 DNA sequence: TGTGCCAGCAGTTACTCAGGGTTGCGGGTCCAAGAGACCCAGTACTTC. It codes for CASSYSGLRVQETQYF.

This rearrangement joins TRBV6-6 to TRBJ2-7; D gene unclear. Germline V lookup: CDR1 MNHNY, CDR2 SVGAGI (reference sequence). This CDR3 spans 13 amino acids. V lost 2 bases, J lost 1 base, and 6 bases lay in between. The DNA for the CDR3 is TGTGCCAGCAGTTACGGGCCTTCCTACGAGCAGTACTTC. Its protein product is CASSYGPSYEQYF.

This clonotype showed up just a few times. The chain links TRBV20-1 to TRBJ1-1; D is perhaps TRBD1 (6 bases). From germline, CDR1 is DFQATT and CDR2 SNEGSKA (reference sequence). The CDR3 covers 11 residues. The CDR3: CKTSRGREAFF. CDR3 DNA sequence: TGCAAGACGTCCCGGGGGCGCGAGGCTTTCTTT.

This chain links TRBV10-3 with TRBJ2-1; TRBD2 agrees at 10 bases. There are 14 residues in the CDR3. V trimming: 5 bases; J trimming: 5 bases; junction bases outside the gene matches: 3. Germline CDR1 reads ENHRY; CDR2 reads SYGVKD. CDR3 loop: CAISSGLANNEQFF. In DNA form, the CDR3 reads TGTGCCATCAGTTCGGGACTAGCGAACAATGAGCAGTTCTTC.